Below, 9 T cell receptor beta chains from the same sample are listed, as sequenced in a study of cytomegalovirus exposure and HLA in healthy donors (dated by TCRdb to 2015 to 2018). Preparation of the library involved the immunoSEQ multiplex PCR assay. The multiplex PCR relied on a mix of 60 forward primers for TCR Vbeta segments and 13 reverse primers for TCR Jbeta segments. TCRdb provides this immuneACCESS table in a form limited to in-frame rearrangements. Some clones are lacking; in checked studies, under half of them reflect an unresolved V gene, and why the rest are absent is not known. This sample holds about 140,000 clones; approximately 75% were observed only once. Approximately 1.1% of the sample rests with the top ten. Sequenced input: PBMCs. The origin of the receptors is a male donor in good health and CMV-seronegative.

The J gene is TRBJ1-2, the V gene TRBV19; D not resolved. In germline, CDR1 is LNHDA, CDR2 SQIVND (reference sequence). The V end lost 9 bases, the J end lost 8 bases, and 25 bases lay between the germline ends. This CDR3 spans 15 amino acids. The CDR3 loop is CASTPQMAPPGGYTF. CDR3 in DNA: TGTGCCAGCACTCCACAGATGGCCCCGCCGGGAGGCTACACCTTC.

The chain uses TRBV7-8 and TRBJ2-2; TRBD1 is a possible D gene (6 bases). Germline-derived CDR1 and CDR2 are SGHVS and FQNEAQ. The CDR3 extends over 14 amino acids. V was cut by 7 bases and J by 1 base, with 10 bases left in between. CDR3 in amino acids: CASMGARNTGELFF. The CDR3 DNA sequence: TGTGCCAGCATGGGGGCGAGGAACACCGGGGAGCTGTTTTTT.

J is TRBJ2-1 and V is TRBV7-2, with TRBD2 identical over 7 bases. CDR3 length: 14 residues. V dropped 2 bases and J dropped 5; count of bases not matched to a gene: 3. The germline V gene encodes CDR1 SGHTA and CDR2 FQGNSA. In DNA, the CDR3 is TGTGCCAGCAGCTTATGGGGGAGGGACAATGAGCAGTTCTTC. Amino acid sequence: CASSLWGRDNEQFF.

In this sample, this clone turned up once. The chain is built from TRBV5-1 and TRBJ2-6; possibly TRBD2 for D (5 bases). CDR3 length equals 19 residues. Between the trimmed V and J ends, which lost 4 bases and 0 bases, there was a span of 20 bases. Germline V CDR1 and CDR2: SGHRS, YFSETQ. The CDR3, as DNA: TGCGCCAGCAGCCCACGACTACTACAATTGAGCTCTGGGGCCAACGTCCTGACTTTC. This sequence encodes CASSPRLLQLSSGANVLTF.

The CDR3 loop reads CASDSGNTEAFF. CDR3 sequence (DNA): TGTGCCAGCGATTCGGGTAACACTGAAGCTTTCTTT. The chain joins TRBV28 to TRBJ1-1; D remains ambiguous. V lost 8 bases to trimming and J lost 2 bases, with 9 bases between them. CDR1 is MDHEN, CDR2 SYDVKM, per germline. This CDR3 has 12 residues.

CDR3 DNA sequence: TGTGCCAGCGCAATTGGAGGGCCCCAGCATTTT. As protein: CASAIGGPQHF. The J gene is TRBJ1-5, the V gene TRBV6-6; no firm D call. CDR3 size: 11 residues. V was clipped by 8 bases and J by 9 bases, with 11 bases between them. In germline, CDR1 is MNHNY, CDR2 SVGAGI (reference sequence).

The chain has TRBV6-1 and TRBJ2-7; possibly TRBD1 for D (5 bases). V gave up 7 bases and J gave up 4 bases, with 11 bases separating them. CDR1 and CDR2 from the germline V gene are MNHNS and SASEGT. CDR3 length: 12 amino acids. CDR3 in DNA: TGTGCCAGCACCAGACAGAATTACGAGCAGTACTTC. Translating gives CASTRQNYEQYF.

This clone was counted once. The chain links TRBV7-9 to TRBJ2-1; 12 positions agree with TRBD1. From germline, CDR1 is SEHNR and CDR2 FQNEAQ (reference sequence). The CDR3 sequence is 19 residues long. With V trimmed by 4 bases and J by 5 bases, 15 bases remained unmatched. CDR3 coding DNA: TGTGCCAGCAGCTCAATCCCTCGGGGACAGGGGGCTTACGACAATGAGCAGTTCTTC. Encoded protein: CASSSIPRGQGAYDNEQFF.

V gene TRBV4-3 combines with J gene TRBJ2-2; 8 bases agree with TRBD1. The V gene end was trimmed by 0 bases and the J gene end by 2 bases; junction bases not matched to a gene: 5. This CDR3 region has 17 residues. Germline V gene lookup returns CDR1 LGHNA and CDR2 YSLEER. This chain's CDR3 is CASSQEGQAINTGELFF. The CDR3 DNA follows: TGCGCCAGCAGCCAAGAGGGACAGGCCATTAACACCGGGGAGCTGTTTTTT.